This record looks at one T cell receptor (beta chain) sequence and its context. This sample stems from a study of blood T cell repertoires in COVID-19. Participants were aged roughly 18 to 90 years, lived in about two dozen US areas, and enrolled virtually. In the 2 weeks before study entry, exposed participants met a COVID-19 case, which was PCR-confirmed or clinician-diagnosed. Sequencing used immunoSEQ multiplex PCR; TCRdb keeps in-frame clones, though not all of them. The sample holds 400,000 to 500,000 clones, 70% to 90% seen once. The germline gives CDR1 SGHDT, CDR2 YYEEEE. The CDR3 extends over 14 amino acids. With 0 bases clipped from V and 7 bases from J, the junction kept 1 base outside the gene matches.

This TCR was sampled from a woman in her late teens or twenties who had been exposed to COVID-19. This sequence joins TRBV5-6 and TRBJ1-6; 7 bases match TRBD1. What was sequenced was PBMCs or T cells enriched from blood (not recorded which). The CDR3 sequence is CASSLGTGNSPLHF. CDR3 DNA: TGTGCCAGCAGCTTGGGGACAGGAAATTCACCCCTCCACTTT.